Listed here are 28 T cell receptor beta chains from one sample, sequenced in a study of beta chain features in type 1 diabetes. Reverse transcription of all isolated RNA meant that expressed TCRB transcripts were sequenced. Sequencing was performed with immunoSEQ multiplex PCR; in TCRdb, only in-frame clones are kept and a portion is missing. The sample yields just over 150,000 clones, over 8.5% seen once. The sequencing input was central memory CD4+ T cells from blood. The receptor source for this set is a man aged 18 to 35 in good health.

The chain couples TRBV4-2 to TRBJ1-6, with no clear D. Germline values: CDR1 LGHNA, CDR2 YNFKEQ. This CDR3 is 14 amino acids long. V dropped 4 bases and J dropped 7 bases, with 11 bases sitting between them. The CDR3 protein is CASSPEVSNSPLHF. The CDR3 region has the DNA TGTGCCAGCAGCCCCGAGGTTTCGAATTCACCCCTCCACTTT.

This clone was observed a few times. The chain employs TRBV30 and TRBJ2-3; D uncertain. V lost 3 bases and J 2 bases, leaving 6 bases between the germline ends. The CDR3 contains 12 residues. Per germline, CDR1 GTSNPN and CDR2 SVGIG (reference sequence). The CDR3 reads CAWRRDTDTQYF. The CDR3 DNA sequence: TGTGCCTGGAGGCGAGACACAGATACGCAGTATTTT.

This clone was observed a few times. This sequence may be a read error, since a much larger clone differs from it by one base. Other DNA sequences in this sample translate to the same CDR3. J is TRBJ2-7 and V is TRBV7-2, with a weak D call TRBD2 (7 bases). The CDR3 covers 15 residues. Germline loops: CDR1 SGHTA, CDR2 FQGNSA. V dropped 5 bases and J dropped 6 bases, with 20 bases sitting between them. The DNA of the CDR3 is TGTGCCAGCAGCAAAGGGGGGGTATGGGGAGCCGAGCAGTACTTC. Translation gives CASSKGGVWGAEQYF.

CDR3 in amino acids: CATSRDRGSSNYGYTF. The CDR3 DNA is TGTGCCACCAGCAGAGATAGGGGGAGCTCTAACTATGGCTACACCTTC. This chain joins TRBV15 and TRBJ1-2; D perhaps matches TRBD1 (6 bases). Germline lookup yields CDR1 LNHNV and CDR2 YYDKDF (reference sequence). CDR3 length: 16 residues. The V end was cut by 0 bases, the J end by 0 bases, with 11 bases between.

This clone came up many times. This sequence joins TRBV29-1 and TRBJ2-5; D ambiguous. Looked up from germline, CDR1 is SQVTM and CDR2 is ANQGSEA. V was cut by 4 bases and J by 2 bases, with 11 bases left in between. The CDR3 has 13 residues. CDR3 amino acids: CSVGRTEQETQYF. Here the CDR3 DNA reads TGCAGCGTTGGACGGACCGAACAAGAGACCCAGTACTTC. The entire variable domain, with the rest obtained from reference TRBV29-1 and TRBJ2-5, is as follows: SAVISQKPSRDICQRGTSLTIQCQVDSQVTMMFWYRQQPGQSLTLIATANQGSEATYESGFVIDKFPISRPNLTFSTLTVSNMSPEDSSIYLCSVGRTEQETQYFGPGTRLLVL.

The V gene is TRBV30, the J gene TRBJ1-6; no firm D call. V was pared by 0 bases and J by 5 bases, with 11 bases between. The CDR3 loop spans 15 amino acids. CDR1 is GTSNPN and CDR2 is SVGIG in the germline V gene (reference sequence). The CDR3 coding sequence is TGTGCCTGGAGTGTACCCTTTATGGATAATTCACCCCTCCACTTT. It codes for CAWSVPFMDNSPLHF.

This clone has just a few counts. The V gene is TRBV7-9, the J gene TRBJ2-5; 11 bases are shared with TRBD2. After removal of 3 bases from V and 4 bases from J, the junction contained 4 bases not matched to a gene. The CDR3 totals 15 residues. Germline CDR1 and CDR2: SEHNR and FQNEAQ (reference sequence). The CDR3 is CASSFSLAGGETQYF. The CDR3, as DNA: TGTGCCAGCAGCTTCTCGCTAGCGGGGGGAGAGACCCAGTACTTC.

The chain uses TRBV19 and TRBJ2-1, with 9 bases aligning to TRBD2. Looked up from germline, CDR1 is LNHDA and CDR2 is SQIVND (reference sequence). V was clipped by 8 bases and J by 8 bases; unmatched bases: 13. This CDR3 has 15 amino acids. DNA of the CDR3: TGTGCCAGTTCCTCGGGACTAGCAGGAGGGGATGAGCAGTTCTTC. This translates into CASSSGLAGGDEQFF.

With regard to this clone: This CDR3 is also generated by other DNA sequences in the sample. The chain combines TRBV9 with TRBJ1-5; unclear D gene. This CDR3 comprises 15 residues. V lost 0 bases and J lost 4, with 11 bases in between. Germline V lookup: CDR1 SGDLS, CDR2 YYNGEE. The CDR3 loop is CASSVGGSGNQPQHF. In nucleotides, the CDR3 is TGTGCCAGCAGCGTAGGTGGGTCCGGGAATCAGCCCCAGCATTTT.

The V and J genes are TRBV19 and TRBJ2-7; D is unresolved. This CDR3 has 14 residues. Germline-derived CDR1 and CDR2 are LNHDA and SQIVND (reference sequence). V was clipped by 5 bases and J by 2 bases, with 13 bases between them. CDR3 sequence: CASSARANTYEQYF. For the CDR3, the DNA is TGTGCCAGTAGTGCCAGAGCGAACACCTACGAGCAGTACTTC.

The chain joins TRBV18 to TRBJ1-1; unclear D gene. The CDR3 has 12 amino acids. Germline CDR1 KGHSH, CDR2 LQKENI. V lost 2 bases and J lost 3, with 4 bases in between. The CDR3 nucleotides read TGTGCCAGCTCACCATGGTACACTGAAGCTTTCTTT. Translating gives CASSPWYTEAFF.

The J gene is TRBJ2-5, the V gene TRBV15; no reliable D call. From germline, CDR1 is LNHNV and CDR2 YYDKDF (reference sequence). V lost 2 bases to trimming and J lost 5 bases, with 15 bases between them. The CDR3 contains 15 residues. The CDR3 sequence is CATSRTTDYLETQYF. The CDR3 nucleotides are TGTGCCACCAGCAGAACTACAGATTACCTCGAGACCCAGTACTTC.

This clone was recorded a few times. This sequence joins TRBV7-2 and TRBJ1-2; 12 bases line up with TRBD1. The ends lost 5 bases at V and 6 bases at J; junction bases unmatched: 13. CDR1 and CDR2 from the germline V gene are SGHTA and FQGNSA. The CDR3 contains 17 residues. The CDR3 sequence is CASSQSGTGGARNGYTF. DNA for the CDR3: TGTGCCAGCAGCCAGTCAGGGACAGGGGGCGCTAGAAATGGCTACACCTTC.

The CDR3 loop reads CATSRGGGMNTEAFF. The CDR3, as DNA: TGTGCCACCAGCAGAGGTGGGGGGATGAACACTGAAGCTTTCTTT. This chain connects TRBV15 to TRBJ1-1; D perhaps matches TRBD1 (5 bases). The CDR3 has 15 residues. Germline CDR1 and CDR2: LNHNV and YYDKDF (reference sequence). The ends were cut back, 1 base at V and 0 bases at J, with 9 bases in the middle.

This clone showed up many times. V and J are TRBV28 and TRBJ1-2, with D perhaps TRBD1 (6 bases). The germline CDR1 and CDR2 sequences are MDHEN and SYDVKM. There are 11 residues in the CDR3. Trimming shortened V by 5 bases and J by 7 bases, and 8 bases separated the two germline ends. As DNA, the CDR3 is TGTGCCAGCAGTCTCAGGGGTGGCTACACCTTC. Amino acid sequence: CASSLRGGYTF.

The rearrangement uses TRBV7-9 and TRBJ1-1; D unclear. V lost 2 bases, J lost 1 base, and 8 bases lay in between. The CDR3 has 14 residues. Germline V CDR1 and CDR2: SEHNR, FQNEAQ (reference sequence). This chain's CDR3 is CASSLPPGNTEAFF. CDR3 nucleotide sequence: TGTGCCAGCAGCTTACCCCCAGGGAACACTGAAGCTTTCTTT.

This clone occurred many times. This CDR3 is CASSKRQGNSNEQFF. CDR3 DNA: TGTGCCAGCTCAAAACGACAGGGGAATAGCAATGAGCAGTTCTTC. The chain couples TRBV18 to TRBJ2-1; 8 bases are shared with TRBD1. The length of the CDR3 is 15 residues. The trim removed 5 bases at V and 6 bases at J, leaving 9 bases unmatched. Germline assignment: CDR1 KGHSH and CDR2 LQKENI.

This clone has a handful of counts. The sample has other DNA sequences that encode this CDR3 too. This chain links TRBV5-1 with TRBJ2-3; the match to TRBD2 covers 9 bases. With 0 bases clipped from V and 2 bases from J, the junction kept 4 bases outside the gene matches. Germline CDR1 and CDR2: SGHRS and YFSETQ. The CDR3 has 16 residues. The CDR3 nucleotides are TGCGCCAGCAGCTTGGTAGCGGGGGCTTTCACAGATACGCAGTATTTT. This encodes CASSLVAGAFTDTQYF.

This rearrangement joins TRBV6-5 to TRBJ2-7, with 10 bases aligning to TRBD2. V dropped 6 bases and J dropped 3; count of bases not matched to a gene: 5. The length of the CDR3 is 14 residues. Germline lookup yields CDR1 MNHEY and CDR2 SVGAGI. CDR3 loop: CASSSTSGYYEQYF. As DNA, the CDR3 is TGTGCCAGCAGCTCGACTAGCGGGTACTACGAGCAGTACTTC.

This clone was recorded many times. This chain uses TRBV7-9 with TRBJ1-2; D gene ambiguous. Germline V CDR1 and CDR2: SEHNR, FQNEAQ (reference sequence). The CDR3 loop spans 13 amino acids. V was clipped by 1 base and J by 3 bases, with 6 bases between them. Here the CDR3 reads CASSLGQHYGYTF. The CDR3 coding sequence is TGTGCCAGCAGCTTAGGGCAACACTATGGCTACACCTTC.

The table lists this clone with many counts. The rearrangement uses TRBV11-2 and TRBJ2-3; unclear D gene. The V and J ends lost 6 bases and 5 bases respectively, with 18 bases between them. Germline V gene data show CDR1 as SGHAT and CDR2 as FQNNGV. This CDR3 has 15 amino acids. The CDR3 region has the DNA TGTGCCAGCAGGACCCACTCCCCCCCGGGAGATACGCAGTATTTT. It encodes CASRTHSPPGDTQYF.

This clone was counted between two and nine times. V usage is TRBV10-3 and J usage is TRBJ2-1; 10 bases match TRBD2. Germline V lookup: CDR1 ENHRY, CDR2 SYGVKD. The CDR3 runs 16 residues. After removal of 7 bases from V and 0 bases from J, the junction contained 6 bases not matched to a gene. The CDR3: CAITRTSGGSYNEQFF. The CDR3 DNA is TGTGCCATCACTCGGACTAGCGGAGGCTCCTACAATGAGCAGTTCTTC.

This clone was detected a few times. The J gene is TRBJ1-2, the V gene TRBV5-4, with D maybe TRBD1 (5 bases). V lost 9 bases, J lost 3 bases, and 15 bases lay in between. Per germline, CDR1 SGHNT and CDR2 YYREEE (reference sequence). The CDR3 runs to 13 residues. The CDR3 spells CATTSGTDYGYTF. DNA of the CDR3: TGTGCCACCACCTCGGGGACTGACTATGGCTACACCTTC.

The chain has TRBV18 and TRBJ2-7; 9 bases line up with TRBD2. Trimming took 0 bases from V and 5 from J; bases not matched to a gene: 5. Germline CDR1 is KGHSH and CDR2 is LQKENI. The length of the CDR3 is 15 residues. The DNA for the CDR3 is TGTGCCAGCTCACCACCGTTAGCGGGAGCCCACGAGCAGTACTTC. This gives the protein CASSPPLAGAHEQYF.

This clone has only a few counts. The rearrangement joins TRBV2 to TRBJ2-7; D not resolved. The CDR3 contains 11 residues. Germline V gene lookup returns CDR1 SNHLY and CDR2 FYNNEI. V was shortened by 9 bases and J by 6 bases, with 12 bases between the two germline ends. The CDR3 sequence: CASQQSSEQYF. The CDR3 nucleotides read TGTGCCAGTCAACAGAGTTCCGAGCAGTACTTC.

This clone was seen only a few times. The chain combines TRBV7-2 with TRBJ2-5; tentatively, D is TRBD2 (5 bases). The length of the CDR3 is 13 residues. V shed 2 bases and J shed 2 bases, with 6 bases lying between them. Looked up from germline, CDR1 is SGHTA and CDR2 is FQGNSA. The CDR3 is CASSLPGQETQYF. Written as DNA, the CDR3 is TGTGCCAGCAGCTTACCGGGACAAGAGACCCAGTACTTC.

This sequence joins TRBV5-6 and TRBJ2-7; a possible D gene is TRBD1 (6 bases). V was shortened by 4 bases and J by 2 bases, with 10 bases between the two germline ends. Germline values: CDR1 SGHDT, CDR2 YYEEEE. The CDR3 is made up of 13 amino acids. In nucleotides, the CDR3 is TGTGCCAGCAGCCCAGGACAGACCTACGAGCAGTACTTC. This sequence encodes CASSPGQTYEQYF.

This clone turned up a few times. V usage is TRBV7-9 and J usage is TRBJ2-5; the D is unclear. The length of the CDR3 is 11 residues. V lost 3 bases, J lost 5 bases, and 4 bases lay in between. The germline V gene has CDR1 SEHNR and CDR2 FQNEAQ (reference sequence). CDR3 loop: CASSFVETQYF. CDR3 nucleotide sequence: TGTGCCAGCAGCTTCGTCGAGACCCAGTACTTC.